This T cell receptor beta chain was retrieved from a study of blood T cell repertoires in COVID-19. Across the study: The United States, Italy and Spain were the sources of the acute and convalescent COVID-19 samples.

Methods used by the authors: Reference gene primer amplification yielded estimated nucleated cell counts. Data came from immunoSEQ multiplex PCR; TCRdb stores just in-frame clones and leaves some out. V and J calls and clone size are copied from that table; D and trimming were computed from the DNA. Of 250,000 or so clones listed, approximately 90% are singletons. Enrolled through a virtual design, the participants were between roughly 18 and 90 years of age and came from roughly 22 US areas. Cohorts were based on clinical histories the participants reported. The clonotype originates from a woman aged 25 to 39 with acute COVID-19. The sequencing sample was made of PBMCs or T cells enriched from blood (not recorded which).

The CDR3: CASTTGLSSGSGYTF. The CDR3 bases are TGTGCCAGTACCACAGGTTTATCGTCGGGTAGTGGCTACACCTTC. This chain joins TRBV19 and TRBJ1-2, with a possible D match to TRBD1 (5 bases). Germline assignment: CDR1 LNHDA and CDR2 SQIVND (reference sequence). This CDR3 is 15 amino acids long. Trimming removed 7 bases at V and 7 bases at J, with 22 bases between.